The entry below gives a single TCR beta chain sequence along with its context. The cohort comprised adults aged 18 to 89 years residing in around 25 US areas. Donors in Cohort 3 counted as recovered after two negative PCRs, clearance, or symptom resolution. This sample is drawn from a study of blood T cell repertoires in COVID-19. Study summary: Sample material is recorded as cDNA or gDNA derived from T cells, B-cell-depleted T cells, or PBMCs.

CDR1 and CDR2 from the germline V gene are MDHEN and SYDVKM. CDR3 size: 12 residues. Between the trimmed V and J ends, which lost 6 bases and 7 bases, there was a span of 7 bases. As processed by the authors: Nucleated cell counts were estimated from reference gene primer amplification. TCRdb keeps only in-frame clones here, not all; method: immunoSEQ multiplex PCR. D and trimming come from the DNA, and the V and J calls and clone size come from that table. This sample has about 130,000 clones, with about four fifths found just once. The source of this sequence is a man over 45 who had recovered from COVID-19. The chain has TRBV28 and TRBJ1-6, with TRBD1 as a possible D gene (5 bases). The sequenced sample was PBMCs or T cells enriched from blood (not recorded which). The CDR3 DNA reads TGTGCCAGCAGCGCAGGGAATTCACCCCTCCACTTT. The encoded protein is CASSAGNSPLHF.